A selection of T cell receptor beta chains follows, all from one sample in a study of CD4+ T cells in melanoma. Only in-frame clones appear in the TCRdb table, and some are missing; sequencing was by immunoSEQ multiplex PCR. The sample lists some 12,000 clones, roughly three fifths occurring once. Material: cells from a culture (not recorded whether cultured in vitro). The receptor source for this set is a human donor with melanoma. The CDR3 runs from the conserved cysteine through the conserved F or W. Each record gives: V gene, clone size, D gene, J gene, CDR3 protein, CDR3 DNA. A D gene is named only where the DNA matches it firmly. Rows give clone size only sometimes, using once, few, many, or a class for an expanded clone.

V gene: TRBV7-8
clone size: NA
D gene: TRBD1
J gene: TRBJ1-3
CDR3 protein: CASSWDRGQNTIYF
CDR3 DNA: TGTGCCAGCTCCTGGGACAGGGGACAAAACACCATATATTTT

V gene: TRBV5-1
clone size: NA
D gene: NA
J gene: TRBJ1-2
CDR3 protein: CASSLQTGKGIGVYGYTF
CDR3 DNA: TGCGCCAGCAGCTTACAGACAGGAAAGGGAATTGGGGTCTATGGCTACACCTTC

V gene: TRBV6-5
clone size: NA
D gene: NA
J gene: TRBJ1-2
CDR3 protein: CASSYSGKSYGYTF
CDR3 DNA: TGTGCCAGCAGTTACTCGGGCAAATCCTATGGCTACACCTTC

V gene: TRBV7-8
clone size: NA
D gene: NA
J gene: TRBJ1-2
CDR3 protein: CASSPSANYGYTF
CDR3 DNA: TGTGCCAGCAGCCCCTCAGCTAACTATGGCTACACCTTC

V gene: TRBV19
clone size: NA
D gene: TRBD1
J gene: TRBJ1-4
CDR3 protein: CASSRQGKSTNEKLFF
CDR3 DNA: TGTGCCAGTAGTAGACAGGGGAAGAGCACTAATGAAAAACTGTTTTTT

V gene: TRBV6-5
clone size: NA
D gene: NA
J gene: TRBJ1-2
CDR3 protein: CASRSTYGYTF
CDR3 DNA: TGTGCCAGCAGATCCACCTATGGCTACACCTTC

V gene: TRBV19
clone size: NA
D gene: NA
J gene: TRBJ1-1
CDR3 protein: CASIGINTSPMNTEAFF
CDR3 DNA: TGTGCCAGTATCGGAATAAATACGAGCCCCATGAACACTGAAGCTTTCTTT

V gene: TRBV15
clone size: NA
D gene: NA
J gene: TRBJ2-7
CDR3 protein: CAPRDGPYEQYF
CDR3 DNA: TGTGCGCCACGCGATGGTCCCTACGAGCAGTACTTC

V gene: TRBV4-2
clone size: NA
D gene: TRBD1
J gene: TRBJ2-5
CDR3 protein: CASSLQGGTGETQYF
CDR3 DNA: TGTGCCAGCAGCCTACAGGGGGGAACCGGGGAGACCCAGTACTTC

V gene: TRBV14
clone size: NA
D gene: NA
J gene: TRBJ1-1
CDR3 protein: CASRPGPLGEAFF
CDR3 DNA: TGTGCCAGCAGACCGGGACCGCTTGGGGAAGCTTTCTTT

V gene: TRBV19
clone size: NA
D gene: TRBD2
J gene: TRBJ2-3
CDR3 protein: CASSRLAGATSSTDTQYF
CDR3 DNA: TGTGCCAGTAGCCGGCTAGCGGGGGCAACTTCTAGCACAGATACGCAGTATTTT

V gene: TRBV5-1
clone size: NA
D gene: NA
J gene: TRBJ2-5
CDR3 protein: CASSPSPERQETQYF
CDR3 DNA: TGCGCCAGCAGCCCATCCCCGGAACGACAAGAGACCCAGTACTTC

V gene: TRBV5-8
clone size: few
D gene: NA
J gene: TRBJ1-2
CDR3 protein: CASSLTGTDYGYTF
CDR3 DNA: TGTGCCAGCAGTTTGACCGGGACGGACTATGGCTACACCTTC

V gene: TRBV7-9
clone size: NA
D gene: TRBD1
J gene: TRBJ1-1
CDR3 protein: CASSSYMGQGGSSAEAFF
CDR3 DNA: TGTGCCAGCAGCTCCTACATGGGACAGGGAGGGTCCTCGGCTGAAGCTTTCTTT

V gene: TRBV7-3
clone size: few
D gene: TRBD2
J gene: TRBJ2-5
CDR3 protein: CASSRSGLETQYF
CDR3 DNA: TGTGCCAGCAGCCGTAGCGGGTTAGAGACCCAGTACTTC

V gene: TRBV7-2
clone size: NA
D gene: NA
J gene: TRBJ2-5
CDR3 protein: CASSFGGRKETQYF
CDR3 DNA: TGTGCCAGCAGCTTTGGGGGTAGAAAAGAGACCCAGTACTTC

V gene: TRBV4-2
clone size: once
D gene: TRBD2
J gene: TRBJ2-2
CDR3 protein: CASSPWGAGGTGELFF
CDR3 DNA: TGTGCCAGCAGCCCCTGGGGAGCGGGGGGCACCGGGGAGCTGTTTTTT

V gene: TRBV6-5
clone size: NA
D gene: NA
J gene: TRBJ2-7
CDR3 protein: CASRRGEYEQYF
CDR3 DNA: TGTGCCAGCAGAAGAGGGGAATACGAGCAGTACTTC

V gene: TRBV27
clone size: NA
D gene: TRBD1
J gene: TRBJ2-6
CDR3 protein: CASSFIHRGLLPPGANVLTF
CDR3 DNA: TGTGCCAGCAGTTTCATCCACAGGGGTCTCCTCCCACCTGGGGCCAACGTCCTGACTTTC

V gene: TRBV6-6
clone size: NA
D gene: NA
J gene: TRBJ2-2
CDR3 protein: CASIKPGLTGTGELFF
CDR3 DNA: TGTGCCAGCATCAAACCCGGGCTGACAGGCACCGGGGAGCTGTTTTTT

V gene: TRBV5-1
clone size: large
D gene: NA
J gene: TRBJ1-1
CDR3 protein: CASSSEGMGTEAFF
CDR3 DNA: TGCGCCAGCAGCTCCGAGGGGATGGGGACTGAAGCTTTCTTT

V gene: TRBV5-1
clone size: NA
D gene: NA
J gene: TRBJ1-6
CDR3 protein: CASSLGAARANSPLHF
CDR3 DNA: TGCGCCAGCAGCTTGGGTGCAGCCCGTGCTAATTCACCCCTCCACTTT

V gene: TRBV7-9
clone size: few
D gene: NA
J gene: TRBJ1-3
CDR3 protein: CASSLSISSGNTIYF
CDR3 DNA: TGTGCCAGCAGCTTATCCATCTCCTCTGGAAACACCATATATTTT

V gene: TRBV29-1
clone size: NA
D gene: TRBD2
J gene: TRBJ2-5
CDR3 protein: CSVEVGLAGGSYQETQYF
CDR3 DNA: TGCAGCGTTGAAGTTGGACTAGCGGGGGGCTCGTACCAAGAGACCCAGTACTTC

V gene: TRBV14
clone size: few
D gene: NA
J gene: TRBJ1-5
CDR3 protein: CASSQGDDQPQHF
CDR3 DNA: TGTGCCAGCAGCCAAGGAGACGATCAGCCCCAGCATTTT

V gene: TRBV6-6
clone size: NA
D gene: NA
J gene: TRBJ2-7
CDR3 protein: CAREEPASSYEQYF
CDR3 DNA: TGTGCGAGGGAAGAGCCGGCGAGCTCCTACGAGCAGTACTTC

V gene: TRBV5-1
clone size: NA
D gene: NA
J gene: TRBJ1-1
CDR3 protein: CASTKEQGGPEAFF
CDR3 DNA: TGCGCCAGCACTAAGGAACAGGGTGGGCCCGAAGCTTTCTTT

V gene: TRBV9
clone size: NA
D gene: NA
J gene: TRBJ2-3
CDR3 protein: CASSRQASEYTDTQYF
CDR3 DNA: TGTGCCAGCAGCCGCCAGGCTAGCGAATACACAGATACGCAGTATTTT

V gene: TRBV14
clone size: NA
D gene: NA
J gene: TRBJ2-5
CDR3 protein: CASSRRLRGVQETQYF
CDR3 DNA: TGTGCCAGCAGCCGCAGACTGCGTGGCGTACAAGAGACCCAGTACTTC

V gene: TRBV4-1
clone size: NA
D gene: TRBD2
J gene: TRBJ2-2
CDR3 protein: CASSQGPSGPNTGELFF
CDR3 DNA: TGCGCCAGCAGCCAAGGTCCTAGCGGGCCGAACACCGGGGAGCTGTTTTTT

V gene: TRBV21-1
clone size: once
D gene: NA
J gene: TRBJ2-7
CDR3 protein: CASSPQGNQHEQYF
CDR3 DNA: TGTGCCAGCAGCCCACAGGGTAATCAACACGAGCAGTACTTC

V gene: TRBV5-1
clone size: NA
D gene: NA
J gene: TRBJ1-2
CDR3 protein: CASSLGRRTESGYTF
CDR3 DNA: TGCGCCAGCAGCTTGGGGCGGAGGACAGAAAGCGGCTACACCTTC

V gene: TRBV2
clone size: few
D gene: NA
J gene: TRBJ2-1
CDR3 protein: CASSPRADSYNEQFF
CDR3 DNA: TGTGCCAGCAGCCCTCGGGCTGACTCCTACAATGAGCAGTTCTTC

V gene: TRBV7-8
clone size: NA
D gene: NA
J gene: TRBJ2-1
CDR3 protein: CASSLVRGGEQFF
CDR3 DNA: TGTGCCAGCAGCTTAGTCAGGGGGGGTGAGCAGTTCTTC

V gene: TRBV10-2
clone size: NA
D gene: NA
J gene: TRBJ2-2
CDR3 protein: CAASPTPGGRSPRNTGELFF
CDR3 DNA: TGCGCCGCTAGCCCCACCCCGGGCGGGCGAAGCCCACGGAACACCGGGGAGCTGTTTTTT

V gene: TRBV15
clone size: NA
D gene: NA
J gene: TRBJ2-1
CDR3 protein: CATSRDLGGLEQFF
CDR3 DNA: TGTGCCACCAGCAGAGATCTGGGGGGCCTTGAGCAGTTCTTC

V gene: TRBV2
clone size: NA
D gene: NA
J gene: TRBJ2-2
CDR3 protein: CASSTRNTGELFF
CDR3 DNA: TGTGCCAGCAGTACGAGGAACACCGGGGAGCTGTTTTTT

V gene: TRBV7-9
clone size: NA
D gene: NA
J gene: TRBJ2-7
CDR3 protein: CASSPGRRTVDYEQYF
CDR3 DNA: TGTGCCAGCAGCCCGGGGAGGCGGACGGTAGACTACGAGCAGTACTTC

V gene: TRBV2
clone size: NA
D gene: TRBD2
J gene: TRBJ2-1
CDR3 protein: CASSVGGETYNEQFF
CDR3 DNA: TGTGCCAGCAGTGTGGGGGGGGAGACCTACAATGAGCAGTTCTTC

V gene: TRBV5-4
clone size: NA
D gene: TRBD2
J gene: TRBJ2-1
CDR3 protein: CASSLAQRGAGEQFF
CDR3 DNA: TGTGCCAGCAGCTTGGCCCAGCGGGGGGCGGGTGAGCAGTTCTTC

V gene: TRBV5-1
clone size: few
D gene: NA
J gene: TRBJ1-6
CDR3 protein: CASTEGSGNNSPLHF
CDR3 DNA: TGCGCCAGCACCGAGGGGAGCGGGAACAATTCACCCCTCCACTTT

V gene: TRBV5-1
clone size: NA
D gene: NA
J gene: TRBJ2-5
CDR3 protein: CASTTQGGQETQYF
CDR3 DNA: TGCGCCAGCACAACTCAGGGAGGCCAAGAGACCCAGTACTTC

V gene: TRBV5-1
clone size: NA
D gene: TRBD2
J gene: TRBJ2-1
CDR3 protein: CASSPLPSSGGANEQFF
CDR3 DNA: TGCGCCAGCAGCCCCCTGCCTTCTAGCGGGGGGGCCAATGAGCAGTTCTTC

V gene: TRBV4-1
clone size: NA
D gene: NA
J gene: TRBJ1-4
CDR3 protein: CASSQAARATNEKLFF
CDR3 DNA: TGCGCCAGCAGCCAAGCGGCACGAGCAACTAATGAAAAACTGTTTTTT

V gene: TRBV27
clone size: NA
D gene: NA
J gene: TRBJ2-7
CDR3 protein: CASSRQSVSYEQYF
CDR3 DNA: TGTGCCAGCTCCAGACAGTCTGTGTCCTACGAGCAGTACTTC

V gene: TRBV5-1
clone size: NA
D gene: NA
J gene: TRBJ2-1
CDR3 protein: CASSLGGEREQFF
CDR3 DNA: TGCGCCAGCAGCTTGGGGGGTGAAAGGGAGCAGTTCTTC

V gene: TRBV30
clone size: few
D gene: TRBD1
J gene: TRBJ1-6
CDR3 protein: CAWSVQGSYNSPLHF
CDR3 DNA: TGTGCCTGGAGTGTACAGGGGTCCTATAATTCACCCCTCCACTTT

V gene: TRBV25-1
clone size: NA
D gene: NA
J gene: TRBJ1-1
CDR3 protein: CASSGGIGAFF
CDR3 DNA: TGTGCCAGCAGTGGCGGGATCGGAGCTTTCTTT

V gene: TRBV11-2
clone size: NA
D gene: TRBD2
J gene: TRBJ2-1
CDR3 protein: CASSSILAGGLAFF
CDR3 DNA: TGTGCCAGCAGCTCGATACTAGCGGGGGGGCTCGCGTTCTTC

V gene: TRBV6-1
clone size: NA
D gene: NA
J gene: TRBJ1-3
CDR3 protein: CASSQGPSSGNTIYF
CDR3 DNA: TGTGCCAGCAGCCAGGGTCCTTCCTCTGGAAACACCATATATTTT

V gene: TRBV11-2
clone size: NA
D gene: NA
J gene: TRBJ1-1
CDR3 protein: CASSLAPGFEAFF
CDR3 DNA: TGTGCCAGCAGCTTAGCCCCGGGCTTTGAAGCTTTCTTT

V gene: TRBV7-2
clone size: NA
D gene: NA
J gene: TRBJ2-3
CDR3 protein: CASSFGGGVDTQYF
CDR3 DNA: TGTGCCAGCAGCTTTGGGGGCGGGGTAGATACGCAGTATTTT

V gene: TRBV7-3
clone size: NA
D gene: NA
J gene: TRBJ2-1
CDR3 protein: CASSLSSLNEQFF
CDR3 DNA: TGTGCCAGCAGCCTCAGTAGTCTCAATGAGCAGTTCTTC